The 2 T cell receptor beta chains below all came from one sample that was sequenced in a study of shared clonotypes between healthy human individuals (dated by TCRdb to 2020 to 2022). Libraries came from the immunoSEQ multiplex PCR assay. The source is immuneACCESS, and TCRdb retained only in-frame sequences with V and J called. Part of the clones is not carried over; for the studies checked, unresolved V genes explain less than half of this, and the remainder is unexplained. In all, the sample holds about 79,000 clones, and 60% to 65% of those were seen once. The top ten clones comprise about 51% of the sample. Input material: memory CD8+ T cells sorted from blood. The cell subset or site label, read with the paper, signifies: CD45RO+ cells pooled with CCR7-negative TemRA cells. The receptors originated from a man aged 30-40 years in good health.

This clone was counted only a few times. The gene calls are TRBV21-1 and TRBJ2-3; the table gives TRBD2 as D, unverified against the DNA. TRBV21-1 is given as a pseudogene. The CDR3 runs to 14 residues. CDR3 in DNA: TGTGCCAGCAGCAAAGTCCCTCCTGTGGATACGCAGTATTTT. Amino acid sequence: CASSKVPPVDTQYF.

The V and J genes are TRBV10-1 and TRBJ2-7; D is undetermined. The CDR3 runs 15 residues. V gave up 0 bases and J gave up 6 bases, with 15 bases separating them. Per germline, CDR1 WNHNN and CDR2 SYGVQD (reference sequence). CDR3 protein: CASSESVGRAGEQYF. CDR3 DNA: TGCGCCAGCAGTGAGTCCGTGGGCCGCGCTGGCGAGCAGTACTTC.